This T cell receptor beta chain was recorded in a study of OX40 agonist ivuxolimab in advanced cancers. About the research overall: Ivuxolimab, an antibody that agonizes OX40 (CD134), was administered to the patients. Participants could have had prior anti-PD-1, anti-PD-L1 or anti-CTLA-4 therapy, and less than 45% had some. One patient with hepatocellular carcinoma and two with cutaneous melanoma, three in all, had partial responses.

Germline V lookup: CDR1 SQVTM, CDR2 ANQGSEA. The CDR3 length is 14 residues. Trimming at V came to 5 bases and at J to 3 bases, leaving 7 bases not matched to a gene. The data were produced by immunoSEQ multiplex PCR, yet TCRdb's version contains in-frame clones alone and is incomplete. The sample records 14,000 or so clones, approximately 93% being singletons. This clonotype was sampled from an adult with an advanced solid tumor such as melanoma, head and neck, liver or kidney cancer. This specimen consisted of CD4+ or CD8+ T cells sorted from blood, obtained in a trial of the OX40 agonist ivuxolimab. V and J are TRBV29-1 and TRBJ1-2; 9 positions match TRBD1. The CDR3 region is CSVIRQGEDYGYTF. The DNA of the CDR3 is TGCAGCGTTATAAGACAGGGGGAAGACTATGGCTACACCTTC.